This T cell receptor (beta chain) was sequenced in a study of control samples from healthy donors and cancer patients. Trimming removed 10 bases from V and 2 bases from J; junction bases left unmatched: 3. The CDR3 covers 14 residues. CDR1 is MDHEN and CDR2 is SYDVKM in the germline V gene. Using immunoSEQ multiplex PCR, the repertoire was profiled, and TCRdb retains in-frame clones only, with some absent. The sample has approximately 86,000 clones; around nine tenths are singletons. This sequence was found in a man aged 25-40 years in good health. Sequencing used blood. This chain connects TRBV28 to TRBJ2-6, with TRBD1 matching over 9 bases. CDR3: CATGDRAGANVLTF. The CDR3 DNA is TGTGCCACCGGGGACAGGGCTGGGGCCAACGTCCTGACTTTC.